The following is a T cell receptor beta chain sequence with its context. Its matching antigen is unknown. This specimen comes from a study of T cells in Graves' hyperthyroidism and ophthalmopathy. Study background: The authors collected peripheral blood at initial diagnosis, before any treatment.

Study-wide results and caveats: Ophthalmopathy was separated from stable hyperthyroidism by a 13 V-J model. Before onset, by a median of around 6.4 months, the model predicted ophthalmopathy.

More than 8.5 ml of fresh peripheral blood supplied the PBMCs. Researchers took RNA transcripts and amplified the TCR beta CDR3 regions from them. The HTBI set primed first-round TCR CDR3 RT-PCR. TCRdb fed the multiplex PCR reads into MiXCR, producing one record per CDR3 protein. The sample has more than 300,000 distinct CDR3 sequences, about a sixth seen once. V lost 2 bases to trimming and J lost 1 base; unmatched junction nucleotides: 12. CDR3 size: 18 residues. CDR1 and CDR2 (germline): SGHAT, FQNNGV. This TCR came from a woman aged 25 to 39 with Graves' hyperthyroidism that later progressed to Graves' ophthalmopathy. Sample: blood. The V gene is TRBV11-2, the J gene TRBJ2-7, with TRBD2 matching 9 bases. The CDR3 sequence is CASSLLKGSGRRSYEQYF. The CDR3 region has the DNA TGTGCCAGCAGCTTATTAAAGGGAAGCGGGAGGAGGTCCTACGAGCAGTACTTC.